These 8 T cell receptor beta chains were sequenced from one sample in a study of T cells in Graves' hyperthyroidism and ophthalmopathy. TCR beta CDR3 regions were amplified from RNA. First-round RT-PCR targeting the TCR CDR3 was performed with the HTBI primer set. MiXCR, run by TCRdb on the multiplex PCR reads, gives a single entry per CDR3 protein. The sample contains over 700,000 distinct CDR3 sequences, roughly 20% of which appear only once. Sample: blood. The receptors derive from a woman in her forties or fifties with Graves' hyperthyroidism that later progressed to Graves' ophthalmopathy.

The chain employs TRBV6-5 and TRBJ1-1; no definite D call. V lost 3 bases and J lost 2, with 10 bases in between. This CDR3 is built from 14 residues. Per germline, CDR1 MNHEY and CDR2 SVGAGI. The CDR3 spells CASSYRETNTEAFF. In DNA form, the CDR3 reads TGTGCCAGCAGTTATAGGGAGACTAACACTGAAGCTTTCTTT.

This clonotype showed up just a few times. This rearrangement joins TRBV6-2 or TRBV6-3 to TRBJ1-2, with 8 bases identical to TRBD1. CDR1 is MNHEY, CDR2 SVGEGT, per germline. The CDR3 has 18 amino acids. V gave up 4 bases and J gave up 0 bases; unmatched junction bases: 13. The CDR3: CASSFLQGAGGPNYGYTF. In DNA form, the CDR3 reads TGTGCCAGCAGTTTTCTTCAGGGGGCAGGGGGACCTAACTATGGCTACACCTTC.

Many counts were recorded for this clonotype. This chain connects TRBV7-3 to TRBJ2-1; 8 nucleotides agree with TRBD2. With V trimmed by 3 bases and J by 4 bases, 2 bases remained unmatched. Per germline, CDR1 SGHTA and CDR2 FQGTGA. This CDR3 has 14 amino acids. In DNA form, the CDR3 reads TGTGCCAGCAGCTTCGGGGGGGAGTACAATGAGCAGTTCTTC. Protein: CASSFGGEYNEQFF. The full variable domain, rest sourced from reference TRBV7-3 and TRBJ2-1, is GAGVSQTPSNKVTEKGKYVELRCDPISGHTALYWYRQSLGQGPEFLIYFQGTGAADDSGLPNDRFFAVRPEGSVSTLKIQRTERGDSAVYLCASSFGGEYNEQFFGPGTRLTVL.

This clonotype was counted only a few times. The CDR3, as DNA: TGCGCCAGCAGCCAAGGGGCAGGGGGGGAAAGAGAGCAGTACTTC. It codes for CASSQGAGGEREQYF. V gene TRBV4-1 combines with J gene TRBJ2-5; D may match TRBD1 or TRBD2 (7 bases each). V was pared by 1 base and J by 11 bases, with 20 bases between. The CDR3 has 15 amino acids. The germline V gene has CDR1 MGHRA and CDR2 YSYEKL.

This clonotype was seen ten or more times. The V call is TRBV6-1, the J call TRBJ1-5; unclear D gene. The germline V and J ends were trimmed by 2 bases and 0 bases, with 11 bases remaining between them. The length of the CDR3 is 16 residues. Germline CDR1 and CDR2: MNHNS and SASEGT. CDR3 sequence (DNA): TGTGCCAGCAGTGAAAAGGGCAGTTATAGCAATCAGCCCCAGCATTTT. Translated: CASSEKGSYSNQPQHF.

This clonotype was seen at least ten times. The chain carries TRBV11-2 and TRBJ2-5; 8 nucleotides match TRBD2. Unmatched junction bases numbered 6, after V lost 5 bases and J lost 1 base. The germline CDR1 and CDR2 sequences are SGHAT and FQNNGV. The CDR3 runs 15 residues. CDR3 nucleotide sequence: TGTGCCAGCAGCACCCGGGGGGGGTCCCAAGAGACCCAGTACTTC. Translation: CASSTRGGSQETQYF.

This clonotype was observed a handful of times. V and J are TRBV7-6 and TRBJ2-2; 7 positions agree with TRBD1. V was pared by 5 bases and J by 6 bases, with 12 bases of the junction left unmatched. Looked up from germline, CDR1 is SGHVS and CDR2 is FNYEAQ. The CDR3 runs 16 residues. CDR3 bases: TGTGCCAGCAGCACAGCGCTGAGGGGGCCCCCCGGGGAGCTGTTTTTT. Amino acid sequence: CASSTALRGPPGELFF.

This clonotype was found a few times. V and J are TRBV5-1 and TRBJ2-3; D is unresolved. The length of the CDR3 is 16 residues. Trimming left V 0 bases short and J 9 bases short, with 20 bases between. Per germline, CDR1 SGHRS and CDR2 YFSETQ. The CDR3 DNA follows: TGCGCCAGCAGCTTGGTCCTATCCGCCCGAACTCGGACGCAGTATTTT. Protein sequence: CASSLVLSARTRTQYF. Based on the CDR3 plus reference TRBV5-1 and TRBJ2-3, the full variable domain is KAGVTQTPRYLIKTRGQQVTLSCSPISGHRSVSWYQQTPGQGLQFLFEYFSETQRNKGNFPGRFSGRQFSNSRSEMNVSTLELGDSALYLCASSLVLSARTRTQYFGPGTRLTVL.